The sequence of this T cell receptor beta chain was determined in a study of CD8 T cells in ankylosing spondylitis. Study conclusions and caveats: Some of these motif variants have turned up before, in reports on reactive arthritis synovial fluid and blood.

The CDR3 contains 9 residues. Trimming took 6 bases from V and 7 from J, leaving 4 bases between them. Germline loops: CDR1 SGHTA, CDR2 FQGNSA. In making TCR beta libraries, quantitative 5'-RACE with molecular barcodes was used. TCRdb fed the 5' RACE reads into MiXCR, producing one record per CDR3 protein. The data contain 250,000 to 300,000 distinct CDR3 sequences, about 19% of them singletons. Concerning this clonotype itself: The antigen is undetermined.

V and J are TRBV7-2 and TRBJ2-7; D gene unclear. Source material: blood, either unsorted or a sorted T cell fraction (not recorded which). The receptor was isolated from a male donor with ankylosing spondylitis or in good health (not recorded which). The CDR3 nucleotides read TGTGCCAGCAGGGGGGAGCAGTACGTC. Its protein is CASRGEQYV.